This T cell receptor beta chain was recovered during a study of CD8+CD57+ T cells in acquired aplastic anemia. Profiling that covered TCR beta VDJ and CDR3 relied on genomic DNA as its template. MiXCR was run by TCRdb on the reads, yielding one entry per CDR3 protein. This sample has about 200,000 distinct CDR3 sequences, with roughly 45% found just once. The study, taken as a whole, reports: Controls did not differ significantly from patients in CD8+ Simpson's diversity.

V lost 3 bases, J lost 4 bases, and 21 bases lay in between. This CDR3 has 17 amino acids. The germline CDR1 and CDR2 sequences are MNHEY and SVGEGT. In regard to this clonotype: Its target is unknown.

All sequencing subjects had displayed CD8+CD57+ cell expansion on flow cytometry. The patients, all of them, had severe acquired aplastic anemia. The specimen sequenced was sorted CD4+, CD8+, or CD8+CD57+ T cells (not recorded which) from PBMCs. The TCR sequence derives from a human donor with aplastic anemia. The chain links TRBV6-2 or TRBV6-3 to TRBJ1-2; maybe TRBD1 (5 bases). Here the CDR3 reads CASSYGARELYFYGYTF. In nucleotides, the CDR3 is TGTGCCAGCAGTTATGGCGCCAGGGAACTATACTTCTATGGCTACACCTTC.